Below are 16 T cell receptor beta chains sequenced from a single sample in a study of T cell repertoires in cytomegalovirus infection. Each CDR3 protein gets one entry after TCRdb re-called the reads with MiXCR. The top ten clones hold approximately 18% of a sample with approximately 200,000 distinct CDR3 sequences, under 25% of them seen once. The sequenced material came from CD8+ T cells from PBMCs. The receptor source for this set is a human donor in good health (CMV status not recorded). Some clones in this sample may be carry-over from other donors' samples.

The sample holds many counts of this clonotype. V usage is TRBV7-8 and J usage is TRBJ2-1, with 9 positions matching TRBD1. Germline V gene lookup returns CDR1 SGHVS and CDR2 FQNEAQ. After removal of 7 bases from V and 6 bases from J, the junction contained 19 bases not matched to a gene. CDR3 size: 18 residues. The CDR3 region has the DNA TGTGCCAGCACCTCACGAGGGTTTGGAACAGGGGGCCTCAATGAGCAGTTCTTC. Protein product: CASTSRGFGTGGLNEQFF.

This rearrangement joins TRBV6-5 to TRBJ2-7, with D uncertain. This CDR3 is built from 14 residues. Trimming stripped 2 bases from V and 5 bases from J, with 13 bases between. CDR1 is MNHEY, CDR2 SVGAGI, per germline. The CDR3 DNA follows: TGTGCCAGCAGTTACCGAGGTGCGTTCCACGAGCAGTACTTC. Its translation is CASSYRGAFHEQYF.

This clonotype was found a few times. The gene calls are TRBV6-5 and TRBJ2-7; D is uncertain. The CDR3 loop spans 13 amino acids. V was trimmed by 5 bases and J by 4 bases, leaving 12 bases between them. CDR1 is MNHEY, CDR2 SVGAGI, per germline. This CDR3 reads CASSPNLGYEQYF. In DNA form, the CDR3 reads TGTGCCAGCAGTCCGAATTTGGGTTACGAGCAGTACTTC.

The CDR3 nucleotides are TGTGCCTGGAGTGAGGGCAGACCGAACACTGAAGCTTTCTTT. Its translation is CAWSEGRPNTEAFF. The chain couples TRBV30 to TRBJ1-1; no clear D gene. Germline V CDR1 and CDR2: GTSNPN, SVGIG (reference sequence). The V end was cut by 1 base, the J end by 1 base, with 10 bases between. The CDR3 contains 14 residues.

This CDR3 is CSSWTSGVQETQYF. CDR3 nucleotides: TGCAGCTCTTGGACTAGCGGAGTCCAAGAGACCCAGTACTTC. V usage is TRBV29-1 and J usage is TRBJ2-5, with 10 bases lining up with TRBD2. The V segment lost 8 bases and the J segment 1 base; nucleotides outside the gene matches: 7. Germline assignment: CDR1 SQVTM and CDR2 ANQGSEA. This CDR3 spans 14 amino acids.

This chain uses TRBV13 with TRBJ2-1, with D tentatively TRBD1 (8 bases). Germline V gene data show CDR1 as PRHDT and CDR2 as FYEKMQ (reference sequence). Trimming cost V 5 bases and J 6 bases, with 17 bases left between them. The CDR3 runs 15 residues. Written as DNA, the CDR3 is TGTGCCAGCAGCCAGCGGGACAGGATCACCAATGAGCAGTTCTTC. Its protein is CASSQRDRITNEQFF.

In its sample, this clonotype was seen many times. The rearrangement links TRBV12-3 or TRBV12-4 to TRBJ1-5, with D unresolved. Trimming cost V 5 bases and J 0 bases, with 5 bases left between them. This CDR3 region has 13 residues. CDR3 region: CASSTHSNQPQHF. CDR3 nucleotides: TGTGCCAGCAGTACTCATAGCAATCAGCCCCAGCATTTT.

Note on this clonotype: This may stem from a read error, because a much larger clone lies one nucleotide away. Since no conserved phenylalanine or tryptophan closes the CDR3, a read error is the likely cause. The chain is built from TRBV7-6 and TRBJ1-5; D gene unclear. V was shortened by 1 base and J by 4 bases, with 5 bases between the two germline ends. From germline, CDR1 is SGHVS and CDR2 FNYEAQ. The CDR3 is made up of 13 amino acids. CDR3 bases: TGTGCCAGCAGCTTAGACAGAAATCAGCCCCAGCATCTT. This encodes CASSLDRNQPQHL.

This rearrangement joins TRBV2 to TRBJ2-4; 12 nucleotides agree with TRBD2. The CDR3 has 23 residues. CDR1 and CDR2 (germline): SNHLY, FYNNEI. Germline trimming cut 4 bases from V and 0 bases from J; bases unmatched to any gene: 22. CDR3 DNA sequence: TGTGCCAGCAGTGTGTCCGAGCTAGCGGGGGGGATGAAAAGTCGACTAGCCAAAAACATTCAGTACTTC. Protein sequence: CASSVSELAGGMKSRLAKNIQYF.

This clonotype was picked up many times. The J gene is TRBJ2-1, the V gene TRBV7-9, with 15 bases identical to TRBD2. CDR3 length equals 16 residues. J was trimmed by 4 bases and V by 4 bases; bases with no gene match: 2. Germline loops: CDR1 SEHNR, CDR2 FQNEAQ (reference sequence). The CDR3 coding sequence is TGTGCCAGCAGCTCCGGGACTAGCGGGGGGTACAATGAGCAGTTCTTC. This codes for CASSSGTSGGYNEQFF.

This clonotype appeared a few times. At one of its ends the junction is not consistent with the germline gene, which may arise from a read error. The chain couples TRBV5-3 to TRBJ2-1, with TRBD2 matching over 7 bases. Being an ORF, TRBV5-3 has a function that is uncertain. This CDR3 spans 14 amino acids. CDR3 region: CASSLGLVIDEQFF. The CDR3, as DNA: TGTGCCAGCAGCTTAGGACTAGTTATAGATGAGCAGTTCTTC.

V and J are TRBV20-1 and TRBJ1-5; 7 bases are shared with TRBD1. This CDR3 spans 17 amino acids. V trimming: 5 bases; J trimming: 3 bases; junction bases outside the gene matches: 16. The germline V gene encodes CDR1 DFQATT and CDR2 SNEGSKA (reference sequence). The CDR3 reads CSAYDADRRENNQPQHF. The CDR3 nucleotides read TGCAGTGCTTACGACGCGGACAGGCGGGAGAACAATCAGCCCCAGCATTTT.

This clonotype was seen only a few times. This chain links TRBV7-8 with TRBJ1-4; the D is unclear. The CDR3 has 15 amino acids. Per germline, CDR1 SGHVS and CDR2 FQNEAQ. Trimming pared 5 bases from V and 3 bases from J, leaving 13 bases between. The CDR3 region is CASSQTSSANEKLFF. CDR3 DNA sequence: TGTGCCAGCAGCCAAACATCTTCGGCTAATGAAAAACTGTTTTTT. The whole variable domain, filled in from reference TRBV7-8 and TRBJ1-4, reads GAGVSQSPRYKVAKRGQDVALRCDPISGHVSLFWYQQALGQGPEFLTYFQNEAQLDKSGLPSDRFFAERPEGSVSTLKIQRTQQEDSAVYLCASSQTSSANEKLFFGSGTQLSVL.

This sequence joins TRBV6-6 and TRBJ2-7, with 8 bases that match TRBD1. This CDR3 is built from 17 residues. CDR1 is MNHNY, CDR2 SVGAGI, per germline (reference sequence). J lost 0 bases, V lost 5 bases, and 12 bases had no gene match. The CDR3 DNA reads as TGTGCCAGCAGTCCCGGACAGGGTGACCTGACCTCCTACGAGCAGTACTTC. This sequence encodes CASSPGQGDLTSYEQYF.

About this clonotype itself: Being one base from a much bigger clone, this may be a read error. The rearrangement links TRBV7-9 to TRBJ2-3, with D uncertain. Germline CDR1 reads SEHNR; CDR2 reads FQNEAQ (reference sequence). This CDR3 comprises 13 residues. Here the CDR3 DNA reads TGTGCCGGCAGGCTTACCAATCCAGATACGCAGTATTTT. This gives the protein CAGRLTNPDTQYF.

The rearrangement uses TRBV10-3 and TRBJ2-1; D call uncertain. Trimming left V 3 bases short and J 4 bases short, with 4 bases between. The length of the CDR3 is 12 residues. Per germline, CDR1 ENHRY and CDR2 SYGVKD. Here the CDR3 DNA reads TGTGCCATCAGTGACAATTACAATGAGCAGTTCTTC. Its protein product is CAISDNYNEQFF.